This T cell receptor (beta chain) was captured in a study of blood T cell repertoires in COVID-19. The overall study: Sources were T cells, B-cell-depleted T cells, or PBMCs; the material itself was cDNA or gDNA.

This clone occurred a few times. Seattle patients were enrolled while actively infected and followed longitudinally. The protocol was immunoSEQ multiplex PCR, while the TCRdb copy is restricted to in-frame clones and leaves out a portion. Of about 170,000 clones listed, more than 75% are singletons. The material sequenced was peripheral blood. The sequence derives from a young man with COVID-19, enrolled during active disease.

The CDR3 sequence is CASRGQYSNQPQHF. The CDR3 nucleotides are TGTGCCAGCCGCGGACAGTATAGCAATCAGCCCCAGCATTTT. V and J are TRBV27 and TRBJ1-5; a weak D match, TRBD1 (6 bases). Trimming stripped 8 bases from V and 0 bases from J, with 11 bases between. The CDR3 loop spans 14 amino acids. Germline values: CDR1 MNHEY, CDR2 SMNVEV (reference sequence).